This T cell receptor (beta chain) derives from a study of beta chain features in type 1 diabetes. Overall study results and limits: People with Type 1 diabetes carried modestly yet significantly shorter TCRB CDR3s in all four CD4+ subsets.

TCRB transcripts that were expressed got sequenced, as all of the isolated RNA had been reverse transcribed. Using immunoSEQ multiplex PCR, the repertoire was profiled, and TCRdb retains in-frame clones only, with some absent. The sample holds some 230,000 clones, around 10% seen once. This clone was picked up a small number of times. Its antigen is unidentified. The CDR3 consists of 13 residues. Germline CDR1 reads GTSNPN; CDR2 reads SVGIG (reference sequence). V shed 0 bases and J shed 1 base, with 6 bases lying between them. This chain links TRBV30 with TRBJ1-1; D call uncertain. This clonotype was sampled from a woman aged 18-35 years in good health. The sample was naive CD4+ T cells from blood. The CDR3 reads CAWSVDTNTEAFF. Written as DNA, the CDR3 is TGTGCCTGGAGTGTAGACACGAACACTGAAGCTTTCTTT.